Presented here are 28 T cell receptor beta chains from one specimen sequenced in a study of OX40 agonist ivuxolimab in advanced cancers. The assay was immunoSEQ multiplex PCR, and TCRdb's table has in-frame clones only and misses some. The sample lists 130,000 or so clones; 90% to 95% were seen once. Sequencing used CD4+ or CD8+ T cells sorted from blood, obtained in a trial of the OX40 agonist ivuxolimab. The receptors come from an adult with an advanced solid tumor such as melanoma, head and neck, liver or kidney cancer.

The chain employs TRBV4-1 and TRBJ1-1, with TRBD1 as a possible D gene (6 bases). Trimming cost V 2 bases and J 3 bases, with 10 bases left between them. Germline V CDR1 and CDR2: MGHRA, YSYEKL. The CDR3 length is 14 residues. The CDR3 region is CASSQPGAYTEAFF. In DNA, the CDR3 is TGCGCCAGCAGCCAACCGGGGGCCTACACTGAAGCTTTCTTT.

For this clone: The same CDR3 arises from other DNA sequences in this sample as well. The chain couples TRBV7-2 to TRBJ1-3; 11 nucleotides agree with TRBD1. CDR1 is SGHTA and CDR2 is FQGNSA in the germline V gene. V lost 5 bases and J lost 3; bases outside the gene matches: 3. The CDR3 is 15 residues long. DNA for the CDR3: TGTGCCAGCAGCCTAGGGACAGGGGGTGGAAACACCATATATTTT. As protein: CASSLGTGGGNTIYF.

The V call is TRBV11-2, the J call TRBJ1-4; unclear D gene. The CDR3 loop spans 15 amino acids. The V end lost 3 bases, the J end lost 2 bases, and 10 bases lay between the germline ends. Germline CDR1 SGHAT, CDR2 FQNNGV. The CDR3 DNA reads as TGTGCCAGCAGCTTGTCGGACGGCACTAATGAAAAACTGTTTTTT. It is translated as CASSLSDGTNEKLFF.

This chain links TRBV11-2 with TRBJ1-2; 7 bases are a match to TRBD1. The germline gives CDR1 SGHAT, CDR2 FQNNGV. J lost 8 bases, V lost 3 bases, and 21 bases had no gene match. There are 18 residues in the CDR3. The CDR3 DNA is TGTGCCAGCAGCTTCCTGGGACAGCTTTTTCTCCGGGCGGAAGGCTACACCTTC. It is translated as CASSFLGQLFLRAEGYTF.

With regard to this clone: The sample holds other DNA sequences that translate to the same CDR3. The V and J genes are TRBV6-6 and TRBJ1-2, with D possibly matching TRBD1 (5 bases). The CDR3 sequence is 13 residues long. The germline CDR1 and CDR2 sequences are MNHNY and SVGAGI (reference sequence). Trimming took 5 bases from V and 4 from J, leaving 11 bases between them. CDR3 nucleotides: TGTGCCAGCAGTCCGGGGGGGTCCTATGGCTACACCTTC. This encodes CASSPGGSYGYTF.

The V call is TRBV18, the J call TRBJ2-2; TRBD1 matches 7 bases. The CDR3 covers 15 residues. V lost 3 bases to trimming and J lost 1 base; unmatched junction nucleotides: 2. Germline loops: CDR1 KGHSH, CDR2 LQKENI. In DNA form, the CDR3 reads TGTGCCAGCTCACCGGGACAGCAGAACACCGGGGAGCTGTTTTTT. Its translation is CASSPGQQNTGELFF.

The chain carries TRBV6-5 and TRBJ2-2; no definite D call. The CDR3 sequence is 14 residues long. From germline, CDR1 is MNHEY and CDR2 SVGAGI. V lost 7 bases to trimming and J lost 4 bases, with 13 bases between them. CDR3: CASTKTGATGELFF. DNA for the CDR3: TGTGCCAGCACAAAGACGGGTGCCACCGGGGAGCTGTTTTTT.

This rearrangement joins TRBV5-1 to TRBJ1-1, with D uncertain. The germline V gene encodes CDR1 SGHRS and CDR2 YFSETQ. V lost 0 bases, J lost 7 bases, and 10 bases lay in between. The length of the CDR3 is 13 residues. CDR3 sequence: CASSLDGLGEAFF. CDR3 sequence (DNA): TGCGCCAGCAGCTTGGATGGGCTAGGTGAAGCTTTCTTT.

V is TRBV11-2 and J is TRBJ2-3; perhaps TRBD2 as D (6 bases). The V end lost 5 bases, the J end lost 2 bases, and 17 bases lay between the germline ends. Germline-derived CDR1 and CDR2 are SGHAT and FQNNGV. The CDR3 length is 16 residues. CDR3 loop: CASSPRGLQNTDTQYF. The CDR3 nucleotides read TGTGCCAGCAGCCCCCGGGGACTTCAGAACACAGATACGCAGTATTTT.

The genes are TRBV11-2 and TRBJ2-1; tentative D call: TRBD1 (5 bases). This CDR3 contains 15 residues. CDR1 and CDR2 from the germline V gene are SGHAT and FQNNGV. Trimming took 3 bases from V and 6 from J, leaving 15 bases between them. DNA for the CDR3: TGTGCCAGCAGCTTCATCCAGGGTGGTTTCAATGAGCAGTTCTTC. Its protein is CASSFIQGGFNEQFF.

This chain connects TRBV19 to TRBJ1-1, with D possibly matching TRBD1 (6 bases). The CDR3 runs to 11 residues. V gave up 5 bases and J gave up 9 bases, with 10 bases separating them. Germline V lookup: CDR1 LNHDA, CDR2 SQIVND (reference sequence). The CDR3 DNA is TGTGCCAGTAGTCTGACAGGAAAAGCTTTCTTT. Amino acid sequence: CASSLTGKAFF.

The chain combines TRBV6-1 with TRBJ2-7, with TRBD1 matching 7 bases. J gave up 5 bases and V 6 bases, and 7 bases lay outside the gene matches. The CDR3 spans 13 residues. Germline V gene data show CDR1 as MNHNS and CDR2 as SASEGT. The CDR3 reads CASRIQGSNEQYF. CDR3 coding DNA: TGTGCCAGCAGAATACAGGGGAGCAACGAGCAGTACTTC.

This clone was counted only a few times. The chain combines TRBV5-1 with TRBJ2-3, with 7 bases matching TRBD2. Looked up from germline, CDR1 is SGHRS and CDR2 is YFSETQ. The CDR3 loop spans 16 amino acids. V gave up 1 base and J gave up 3 bases; unmatched junction bases: 8. CDR3 sequence reads: CASSLPKSGGTDTQYF. The CDR3 bases are TGCGCCAGCAGCTTGCCCAAATCGGGGGGAACAGATACGCAGTATTTT.

The CDR3 loop is CASSYSTKGYEQYF. In DNA, the CDR3 is TGTGCCAGCAGTTACTCGACGAAGGGCTACGAGCAGTACTTC. The V gene is TRBV6-5, the J gene TRBJ2-7; D not resolved. Germline values: CDR1 MNHEY, CDR2 SVGAGI. Between the trimmed V and J ends, which lost 0 bases and 3 bases, there was a span of 9 bases. This CDR3 has 14 residues.

The V and J genes are TRBV10-3 and TRBJ2-7; TRBD2 agrees at 7 bases. V shed 3 bases and J 1 base; nucleotides not matched to a gene: 6. Germline assignment: CDR1 ENHRY and CDR2 SYGVKD. The length of the CDR3 is 15 residues. The CDR3 sequence: CAISEVELASYEQYF. CDR3 in DNA: TGTGCCATCAGTGAAGTCGAACTAGCGTCCTACGAGCAGTACTTC.

The rearrangement joins TRBV28 to TRBJ1-2; the D gene is possibly TRBD1 (6 bases). The CDR3 runs 19 residues. CDR1 is MDHEN, CDR2 SYDVKM, per germline. The V and J ends lost 2 bases and 6 bases respectively, with 28 bases between them. The CDR3 loop is CASSLRSETGAIIVHGYTF. Written as DNA, the CDR3 is TGTGCCAGCAGTTTACGGTCGGAAACGGGGGCGATCATCGTCCATGGCTACACCTTC.

The rearrangement links TRBV7-2 to TRBJ2-3, with 9 nucleotides matching TRBD2. Germline assignment: CDR1 SGHTA and CDR2 FQGNSA. The CDR3 runs 16 residues. V trimming: 5 bases; J trimming: 6 bases; junction bases outside the gene matches: 12. The CDR3 DNA is TGTGCCAGCAGCCTTCTGGGCGGGGGGGGATCGGATACGCAGTATTTT. Its translation is CASSLLGGGGSDTQYF.

The V and J genes are TRBV28 and TRBJ2-4; no clear D gene. CDR3 length: 13 residues. The germline V gene has CDR1 MDHEN and CDR2 SYDVKM. Trimming left V 6 bases short and J 5 bases short, with 11 bases between. For the CDR3, the DNA is TGTGCCAGCAGAACCTCGTCGGAAAACATTCAGTACTTC. This sequence encodes CASRTSSENIQYF. Filled out from reference TRBV28 and TRBJ2-4, the complete variable domain reads DVKVTQSSRYLVKRTGEKVFLECVQDMDHENMFWYRQDPGLGLRLIYFSYDVKMKEKGDIPEGYSVSREKKERFSLILESASTNQTSMYLCASRTSSENIQYFGAGTRLSVL.

J is TRBJ1-4 and V is TRBV10-3, with D unclear. The ends were cut back, 5 bases at V and 0 bases at J, with 4 bases in the middle. The CDR3 extends over 13 amino acids. From germline, CDR1 is ENHRY and CDR2 SYGVKD. CDR3: CAISRATNEKLFF. DNA of the CDR3: TGTGCCATCAGTAGGGCAACTAATGAAAAACTGTTTTTT.

V usage is TRBV28 and J usage is TRBJ1-4; 7 bases line up with TRBD1. The CDR3 runs to 14 residues. Germline trimming cut 8 bases from V and 7 bases from J; bases unmatched to any gene: 10. From germline, CDR1 is MDHEN and CDR2 SYDVKM. The CDR3 is CASGPGGVGEKLFF. The CDR3 bases are TGTGCCAGCGGCCCAGGGGGAGTAGGTGAAAAACTGTTTTTT.

This clone appeared once. The V and J genes are TRBV19 and TRBJ1-5; D possibly corresponds to TRBD1 (6 bases). The germline gives CDR1 LNHDA, CDR2 SQIVND (reference sequence). The length of the CDR3 is 15 residues. V was pared by 3 bases and J by 1 base, with 10 bases between. The CDR3, as DNA: TGTGCCAGTAGTATCTGGGGGCTAAGCAATCAGCCCCAGCATTTT. Protein sequence: CASSIWGLSNQPQHF. Looking up the rest from reference TRBV19 and TRBJ1-5 gives the full variable domain: DGGITQSPKYLFRKEGQNVTLSCEQNLNHDAMYWYRQDPGQGLRLIYYSQIVNDFQKGDIAEGYSVSREKKESFPLTVTSAQKNPTAFYLCASSIWGLSNQPQHFGDGTRLSIL.

The genes are TRBV7-8 and TRBJ2-7; 7 positions agree with TRBD1. CDR1 is SGHVS and CDR2 is FQNEAQ in the germline V gene. This CDR3 spans 15 amino acids. The J segment lost 3 bases and the V segment lost 4 bases, leaving 9 bases of the junction unmatched. CDR3 nucleotides: TGTGCCAGCAGCTCTCCCGCGACAGGGTTCTACGAGCAGTACTTC. Protein: CASSSPATGFYEQYF.

This clone came up a few times. The rearrangement joins TRBV11-2 to TRBJ2-5, with 8 bases fitting TRBD2. Trimming took 2 bases from V and 2 from J; bases not matched to a gene: 7. From germline, CDR1 is SGHAT and CDR2 FQNNGV. CDR3 length: 16 residues. The CDR3 spells CASSLRSLAGQETQYF. The CDR3 nucleotides are TGTGCCAGCAGCTTAAGGTCTCTAGCGGGTCAAGAGACCCAGTACTTC.

The chain combines TRBV11-3 with TRBJ2-7; 9 bases map to TRBD2. Trimming removed 0 bases from V and 7 bases from J; junction bases left unmatched: 10. The CDR3 is 16 residues long. Per the germline V gene, CDR1 is SGHNT and CDR2 is YENEEA. The CDR3: CASSLETSSGATEQYF. CDR3 sequence (DNA): TGTGCCAGCAGCTTAGAAACCTCTAGCGGGGCCACAGAGCAGTACTTC.

This chain uses TRBV4-2 with TRBJ1-4; no definite D call. CDR3 length equals 14 residues. The ends were cut back, 1 base at V and 5 bases at J, with 8 bases in the middle. CDR1 is LGHNA and CDR2 is YNFKEQ in the germline V gene. CDR3 protein: CASSQVTANEKLFF. The CDR3 DNA sequence: TGTGCCAGCAGCCAAGTCACAGCGAATGAAAAACTGTTTTTT.

The V and J genes are TRBV28 and TRBJ1-1; no clear D gene. The CDR3 is made up of 13 amino acids. From germline, CDR1 is MDHEN and CDR2 SYDVKM. The ends were cut back, 5 bases at V and 4 bases at J, with 11 bases in the middle. The CDR3 nucleotides read TGTGCCAGCAGTCCTCCGCCGGCCACTGAAGCTTTCTTT. This sequence encodes CASSPPPATEAFF.

V and J are TRBV28 and TRBJ1-1; 8 bases are shared with TRBD1. Trimming removed 6 bases from V and 10 bases from J; junction bases left unmatched: 7. Germline CDR1 is MDHEN and CDR2 is SYDVKM. The CDR3 is made up of 12 amino acids. CDR3 bases: TGTGCCAGCAGCCTTAGGACAGGGCGAGCTTTCTTT. Translated: CASSLRTGRAFF.

The count of this clone is one. The V call is TRBV6-5, the J call TRBJ2-5, with D tentatively TRBD1 (5 bases). CDR1 is MNHEY, CDR2 SVGAGI, per germline. V lost 0 bases and J lost 3, with 11 bases in between. CDR3 length: 15 amino acids. CDR3 loop: CASSYSGRVKETQYF. CDR3 DNA sequence: TGTGCCAGCAGTTACTCGGGCAGGGTAAAAGAGACCCAGTACTTC.